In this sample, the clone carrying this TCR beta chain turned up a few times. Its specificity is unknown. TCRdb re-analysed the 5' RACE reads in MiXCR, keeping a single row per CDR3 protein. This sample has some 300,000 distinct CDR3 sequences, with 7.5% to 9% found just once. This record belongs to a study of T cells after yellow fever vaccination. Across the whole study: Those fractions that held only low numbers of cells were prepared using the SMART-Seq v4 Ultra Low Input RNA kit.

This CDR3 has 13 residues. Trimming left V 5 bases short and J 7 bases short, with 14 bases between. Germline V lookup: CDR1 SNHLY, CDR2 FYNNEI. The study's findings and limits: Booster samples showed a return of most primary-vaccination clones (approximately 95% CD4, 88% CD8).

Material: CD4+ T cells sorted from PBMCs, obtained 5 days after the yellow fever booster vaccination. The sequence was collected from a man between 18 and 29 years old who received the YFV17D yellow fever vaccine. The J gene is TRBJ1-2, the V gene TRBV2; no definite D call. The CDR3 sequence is CASSLDRASGYTF. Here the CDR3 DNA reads TGTGCCAGCAGTCTAGACCGGGCGAGTGGCTACACCTTC.